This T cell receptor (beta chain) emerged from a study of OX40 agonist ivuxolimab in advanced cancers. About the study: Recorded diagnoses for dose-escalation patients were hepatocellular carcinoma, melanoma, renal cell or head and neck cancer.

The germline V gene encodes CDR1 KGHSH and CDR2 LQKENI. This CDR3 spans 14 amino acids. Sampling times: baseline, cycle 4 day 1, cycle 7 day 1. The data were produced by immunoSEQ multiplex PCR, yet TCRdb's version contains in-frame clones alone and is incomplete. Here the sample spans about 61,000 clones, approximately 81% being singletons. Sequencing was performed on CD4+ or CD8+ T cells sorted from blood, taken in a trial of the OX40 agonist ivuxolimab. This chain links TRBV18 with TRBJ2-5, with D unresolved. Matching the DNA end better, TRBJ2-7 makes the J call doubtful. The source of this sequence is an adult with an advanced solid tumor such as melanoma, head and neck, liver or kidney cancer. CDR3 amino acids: CATKSGGSLYEQYF. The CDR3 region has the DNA TGTGCCACCAAAAGTGGTGGTTCTTTGTACGAGCAGTACTTC.